This T cell receptor (beta chain) was recorded in a study of cytomegalovirus exposure and HLA in healthy donors. The study's findings and limits: Presence/absence comparisons presumed near-even sequencing depth among donors. In vitro confirmation showed a few CMV-associated chains to be CMV antigen specific.

Participants comprised healthy donors of bone marrow. Donors showed nominal health when sampled, although they likely had unrecorded immune exposures. CDR1 and CDR2 from the germline V gene are MDHEN and SYDVKM. The CDR3 runs to 14 residues. V was trimmed by 4 bases and J by 0 bases, leaving 8 bases between them. The sample holds one count of this clone. What it binds is unknown. PCR was performed using 60 Vbeta and 13 Jbeta primers. Libraries were prepared by immunoSEQ multiplex PCR; TCRdb keeps only in-frame clonotypes and omits some of them. Altogether some 87,000 clones are present, about three fifths being singletons, with the ten largest covering over 5%.

The V call is TRBV28, the J call TRBJ2-3; tentatively, D is TRBD2 (6 bases). The material sequenced was PBMCs. The source is a woman in her 30s in good health and CMV-seropositive. The CDR3: CASSSEGSTDTQYF. The CDR3 nucleotides read TGTGCCAGCAGTTCGGAGGGAAGCACAGATACGCAGTATTTT.